This TCR beta chain was observed in a study of blood T cell repertoires in COVID-19. Germline V CDR1 and CDR2: LNHNV, YYDKDF (reference sequence). The V gene lost 1 base and the J gene lost 6 bases, with 10 bases spanning the gap. CDR3 length: 14 residues. The data were produced by immunoSEQ multiplex PCR, yet TCRdb's version contains in-frame clones alone and is incomplete. The data hold under 300,000 clones, with roughly 87% observed a single time. The specimen was PBMCs or T cells enriched from blood (not recorded which). This clonotype was sampled from a woman aged 25 to 39 with acute COVID-19. The V gene is TRBV15, the J gene TRBJ1-5, with no clear D. Here the CDR3 reads CATSRATPSQPQHF. The CDR3 DNA reads as TGTGCCACCAGCAGAGCTACACCTAGTCAGCCCCAGCATTTT.